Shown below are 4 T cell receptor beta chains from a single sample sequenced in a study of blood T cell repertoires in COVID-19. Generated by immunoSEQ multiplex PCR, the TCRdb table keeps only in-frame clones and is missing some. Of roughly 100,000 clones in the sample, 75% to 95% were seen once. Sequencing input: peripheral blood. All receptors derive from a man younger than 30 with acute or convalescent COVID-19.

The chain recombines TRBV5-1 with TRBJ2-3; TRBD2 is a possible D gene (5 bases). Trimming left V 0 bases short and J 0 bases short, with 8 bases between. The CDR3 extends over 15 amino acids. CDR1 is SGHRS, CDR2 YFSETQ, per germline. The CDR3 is CASSLGGFSTDTQYF. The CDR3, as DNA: TGCGCCAGCAGCTTGGGAGGGTTTAGCACAGATACGCAGTATTTT.

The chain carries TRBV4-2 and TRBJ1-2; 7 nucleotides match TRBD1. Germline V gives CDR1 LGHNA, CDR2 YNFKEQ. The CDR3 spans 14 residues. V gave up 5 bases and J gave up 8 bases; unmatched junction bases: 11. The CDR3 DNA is TGTGCCAGCAGCTTCGACAGGGTGCTAGACGGCTACACCTTC. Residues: CASSFDRVLDGYTF.

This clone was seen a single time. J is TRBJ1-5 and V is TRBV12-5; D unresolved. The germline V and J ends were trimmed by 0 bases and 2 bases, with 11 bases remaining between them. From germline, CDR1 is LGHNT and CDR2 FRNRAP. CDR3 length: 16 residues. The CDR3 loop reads CASGLVMSEGNQPQHF. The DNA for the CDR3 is TGTGCTAGTGGTTTGGTAATGTCGGAGGGCAATCAGCCCCAGCATTTT.

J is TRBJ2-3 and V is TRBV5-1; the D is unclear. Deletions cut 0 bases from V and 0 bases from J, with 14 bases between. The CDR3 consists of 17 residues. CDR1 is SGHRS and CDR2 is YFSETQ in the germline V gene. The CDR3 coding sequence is TGCGCCAGCAGCTTGGGCGCGGCTGGCGCTAGCACAGATACGCAGTATTTT. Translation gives CASSLGAAGASTDTQYF.